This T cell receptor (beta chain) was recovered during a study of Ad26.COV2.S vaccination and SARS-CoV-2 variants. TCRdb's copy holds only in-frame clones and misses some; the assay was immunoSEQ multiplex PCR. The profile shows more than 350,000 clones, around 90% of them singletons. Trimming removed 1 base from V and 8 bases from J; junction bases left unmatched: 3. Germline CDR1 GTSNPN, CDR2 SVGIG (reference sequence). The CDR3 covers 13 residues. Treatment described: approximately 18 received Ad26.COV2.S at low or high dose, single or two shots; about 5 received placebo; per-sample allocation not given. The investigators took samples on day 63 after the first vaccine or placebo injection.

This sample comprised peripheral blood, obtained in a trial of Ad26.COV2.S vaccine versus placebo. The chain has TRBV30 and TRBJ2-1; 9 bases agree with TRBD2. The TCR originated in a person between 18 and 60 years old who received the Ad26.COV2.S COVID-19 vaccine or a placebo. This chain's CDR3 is CAWSGTSVDEQFF. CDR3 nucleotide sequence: TGTGCCTGGAGTGGGACTAGCGTCGATGAGCAGTTCTTC.